This is a list of T cell receptor beta chains from one sample in a study of blood T cell repertoires in COVID-19. TCRdb keeps only in-frame clones here, not all; method: immunoSEQ multiplex PCR. The repertoire consists of about 160,000 clones, with roughly nine tenths occurring once and the leading ten covering approximately 0.5%. The sequencing input was peripheral blood. These receptors were taken from a man aged 50 to 60 with acute or convalescent COVID-19. CDR3s include the opening cysteine and the closing phenylalanine or tryptophan. Fields, in order: J gene, V gene, D gene, clone size, CDR3 length, CDR3 protein, CDR3 DNA. A D gene is named only where the DNA matches it firmly. The listing skips clone size in some rows; elsewhere it reads once, few, many or a size class.

J gene: TRBJ2-6; V gene: TRBV6-5; D gene: NA; clone size: NA; CDR3 length: 15; CDR3 protein: CASSYSPGGANVLTF; CDR3 DNA: TGTGCCAGCAGTTACTCGCCAGGCGGGGCCAACGTCCTGACTTTC
J gene: TRBJ2-5; V gene: TRBV16; D gene: TRBD1; clone size: few; CDR3 length: 15; CDR3 protein: CASSQNRQGGETQYF; CDR3 DNA: TGTGCCAGCAGCCAAAACCGACAGGGTGGAGAGACCCAGTACTTC
J gene: TRBJ1-5; V gene: TRBV28; D gene: NA; clone size: NA; CDR3 length: 15; CDR3 protein: CASSPGGYSNQPQHF; CDR3 DNA: TGTGCCAGCAGCCCTGGGGGGTATAGCAATCAGCCCCAGCATTTT
J gene: TRBJ2-7; V gene: TRBV6-5; D gene: NA; clone size: NA; CDR3 length: 13; CDR3 protein: CASRGSSSYEQYF; CDR3 DNA: TGTGCCAGCAGAGGGAGTAGCTCCTACGAGCAGTACTTC
J gene: TRBJ2-5; V gene: TRBV24-1; D gene: TRBD2; clone size: NA; CDR3 length: 13; CDR3 protein: CAASTGGMETQYF; CDR3 DNA: TGTGCCGCCTCCACGGGGGGGATGGAGACCCAGTACTTC
J gene: TRBJ2-7; V gene: TRBV27; D gene: TRBD2; clone size: NA; CDR3 length: 16; CDR3 protein: CASSTTSGLPTSEQYF; CDR3 DNA: TGTGCCAGCAGTACTACTAGCGGACTACCTACGTCCGAGCAGTACTTC
J gene: TRBJ2-2; V gene: TRBV9; D gene: NA; clone size: NA; CDR3 length: 13; CDR3 protein: CASSDGRGGELFF; CDR3 DNA: TGTGCCAGCAGCGACGGACGGGGCGGGGAGCTGTTTTTT
J gene: TRBJ2-6; V gene: TRBV14; D gene: NA; clone size: NA; CDR3 length: 18; CDR3 protein: CASSQGRPKYSGANVLTF; CDR3 DNA: TGTGCCAGCAGCCAAGGCAGGCCTAAATACTCTGGGGCCAACGTCCTGACTTTC
J gene: TRBJ2-3; V gene: TRBV24-1; D gene: TRBD2; clone size: NA; CDR3 length: 15; CDR3 protein: CATSDPGLEGDTQYF; CDR3 DNA: TGTGCCACCAGTGACCCAGGACTAGAAGGAGATACGCAGTATTTT
J gene: TRBJ1-3; V gene: TRBV19; D gene: NA; clone size: NA; CDR3 length: 11; CDR3 protein: CASRSGNTIYF; CDR3 DNA: TGTGCCAGTAGGAGTGGAAACACCATATATTTT
J gene: TRBJ1-4; V gene: TRBV5-1; D gene: TRBD1; clone size: NA; CDR3 length: 16; CDR3 protein: CASSLGQGAPNEKLFF; CDR3 DNA: TGCGCCAGCAGCTTAGGACAGGGGGCGCCTAATGAAAAACTGTTTTTT
J gene: TRBJ2-5; V gene: TRBV6-5; D gene: TRBD2; clone size: NA; CDR3 length: 14; CDR3 protein: CASSSGGGGETQYF; CDR3 DNA: TGTGCCAGCAGTAGTGGGGGGGGAGGAGAGACCCAGTACTTC
J gene: TRBJ2-1; V gene: TRBV10-2; D gene: NA; clone size: NA; CDR3 length: 13; CDR3 protein: CASRASDYNEQFF; CDR3 DNA: TGCGCCAGCAGGGCGAGCGACTACAATGAGCAGTTCTTC
J gene: TRBJ1-1; V gene: TRBV5-4; D gene: NA; clone size: NA; CDR3 length: 16; CDR3 protein: CASSLGGQVMNTEAFF; CDR3 DNA: TGTGCCAGCAGCTTGGGGGGGCAGGTAATGAACACTGAAGCTTTCTTT
J gene: TRBJ1-5; V gene: TRBV30; D gene: NA; clone size: NA; CDR3 length: 16; CDR3 protein: CAWSARGGISNQPQHF; CDR3 DNA: TGTGCCTGGAGTGCACGAGGGGGAATTAGCAATCAGCCCCAGCATTTT
J gene: TRBJ2-2; V gene: TRBV7-2; D gene: TRBD2; clone size: NA; CDR3 length: 17; CDR3 protein: CASSSGLESLQTGELFF; CDR3 DNA: TGTGCCAGCAGCTCGGGACTAGAAAGTTTGCAAACCGGGGAGCTGTTTTTT
J gene: TRBJ2-5; V gene: TRBV4-1; D gene: NA; clone size: NA; CDR3 length: 15; CDR3 protein: CASSQVKQVWETQYF; CDR3 DNA: TGCGCCAGCAGCCAAGTAAAACAGGTCTGGGAGACCCAGTACTTC
J gene: TRBJ1-4; V gene: TRBV24-1; D gene: TRBD1; clone size: NA; CDR3 length: 13; CDR3 protein: CATSDRVDEKLFF; CDR3 DNA: TGTGCCACCAGCGACAGGGTGGATGAAAAACTGTTTTTT
J gene: TRBJ2-1; V gene: TRBV7-2; D gene: NA; clone size: NA; CDR3 length: 16; CDR3 protein: CASSSDSGSSYNEQFF; CDR3 DNA: TGTGCCAGCAGCTCCGACTCGGGTAGCTCCTACAATGAGCAGTTCTTC
J gene: TRBJ2-3; V gene: TRBV11-1; D gene: NA; clone size: NA; CDR3 length: 13; CDR3 protein: CASSREFTDTQYF; CDR3 DNA: TGTGCCAGCAGCCGAGAGTTCACAGATACGCAGTATTTT
J gene: TRBJ1-6; V gene: TRBV6-2/TRBV6-3; D gene: NA; clone size: NA; CDR3 length: 14; CDR3 protein: CASSKQGIGSPLHF; CDR3 DNA: TGTGCCAGCAGCAAACAGGGTATCGGTTCACCCCTCCACTTT
J gene: TRBJ1-1; V gene: TRBV9; D gene: NA; clone size: once; CDR3 length: 14; CDR3 protein: CASSVAAVNTEAFF; CDR3 DNA: TGTGCCAGCAGCGTAGCTGCAGTCAACACTGAAGCTTTCTTT
J gene: TRBJ1-2; V gene: TRBV19; D gene: TRBD1; clone size: NA; CDR3 length: 13; CDR3 protein: CASSRDRVDGYTF; CDR3 DNA: TGTGCCAGTAGCAGGGACAGGGTTGATGGCTACACCTTC
J gene: TRBJ1-2; V gene: TRBV7-2; D gene: TRBD1; clone size: NA; CDR3 length: 14; CDR3 protein: CASSPQGSDYGYTF; CDR3 DNA: TGTGCCAGCAGCCCACAGGGGTCGGACTATGGCTACACCTTC
J gene: TRBJ1-2; V gene: TRBV6-5; D gene: NA; clone size: NA; CDR3 length: 13; CDR3 protein: CASSWIGGGGYTF; CDR3 DNA: TGTGCCAGCAGTTGGATAGGGGGTGGTGGCTACACCTTC
J gene: TRBJ2-2; V gene: TRBV13; D gene: NA; clone size: NA; CDR3 length: 15; CDR3 protein: CASSPRRGGTGELFF; CDR3 DNA: TGTGCCAGCAGCCCCCGTCGCGGTGGCACCGGGGAGCTGTTTTTT
J gene: TRBJ2-1; V gene: TRBV7-6; D gene: NA; clone size: NA; CDR3 length: 15; CDR3 protein: CASSDTGRGYNEQFF; CDR3 DNA: TGTGCCAGCAGCGACACCGGTAGGGGCTACAATGAGCAGTTCTTC
J gene: TRBJ2-2; V gene: TRBV19; D gene: TRBD1; clone size: NA; CDR3 length: 14; CDR3 protein: CASSLTGVTGELFF; CDR3 DNA: TGTGCCAGTAGTTTAACAGGGGTCACCGGGGAGCTGTTTTTT
J gene: TRBJ1-3; V gene: TRBV19; D gene: TRBD1; clone size: once; CDR3 length: 13; CDR3 protein: CASSIDRVNTIYF; CDR3 DNA: TGTGCCAGTAGTATCGACAGGGTGAACACCATATATTTT
J gene: TRBJ2-3; V gene: TRBV24-1; D gene: TRBD2; clone size: NA; CDR3 length: 18; CDR3 protein: CATSDLTSGTAAIDTQYF; CDR3 DNA: TGTGCCACCAGTGACCTGACTAGCGGAACAGCCGCGATAGATACGCAGTATTTT
J gene: TRBJ1-3; V gene: TRBV18; D gene: NA; clone size: NA; CDR3 length: 16; CDR3 protein: CASSPLVRRAGNTIYF; CDR3 DNA: TGTGCCAGCTCACCCTTAGTTCGCCGCGCTGGAAACACCATATATTTT